This TCR beta chain was identified in a study of shared clonotypes between healthy human individuals. Splitting of CD4+ cells produced CD45RA+ naive and CD45RA-negative memory subsets. In replicate PCRs of sorted subsets, about 190 ng DNA, approximately 30,000 T cell genomes, was used. Assay: immunoSEQ multiplex PCR; the TCRdb copy retains only in-frame clones and omits some. The sample records 650,000 to 750,000 clones, about two thirds being singletons. The J segment lost 3 bases and the V segment lost 0 bases, leaving 4 bases of the junction unmatched. This CDR3 comprises 16 residues. CDR1 is MNHEY and CDR2 is SMNVEV in the germline V gene (reference sequence). This clone has just one count.

This chain joins TRBV27 and TRBJ2-1; 8 bases agree with TRBD2. This sequence originates from a woman younger than 45 in good health. The sequencing input was memory CD4+ T cells sorted from blood. Subset of the sample: CD45RA-negative fraction. Here the CDR3 reads CASSLSWGTSYNEQFF. The CDR3 DNA sequence: TGTGCCAGCAGTTTATCCTGGGGGACTAGCTACAATGAGCAGTTCTTC.